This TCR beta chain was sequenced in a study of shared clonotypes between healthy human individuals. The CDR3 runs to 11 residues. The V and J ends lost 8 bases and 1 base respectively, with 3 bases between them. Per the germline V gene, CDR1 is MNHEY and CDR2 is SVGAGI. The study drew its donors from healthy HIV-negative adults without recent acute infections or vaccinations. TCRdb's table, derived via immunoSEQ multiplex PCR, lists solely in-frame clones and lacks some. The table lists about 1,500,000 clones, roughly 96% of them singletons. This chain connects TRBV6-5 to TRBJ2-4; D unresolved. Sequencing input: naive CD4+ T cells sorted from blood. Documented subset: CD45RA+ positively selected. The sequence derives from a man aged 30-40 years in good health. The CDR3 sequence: CASSAKNIQYF. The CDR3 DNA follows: TGTGCCAGCTCGGCCAAAAACATTCAGTACTTC.